The 30 T cell receptor beta chains listed next were all sequenced from one sample in a study of T cells in Graves' hyperthyroidism and ophthalmopathy (dated 2019 in TCRdb). The receptor library was made with multiplex PCR. Reads for this sample came from an Illumina HiSeq 2000. The TCR beta CDR3 regions were amplified from RNA transcripts. For the first round of RT-PCR on the TCR CDR3, the HTBI primer set was used together with the Qiagen OneStep RT-PCR kit. TCRdb reprocessing: public reads trimmed at Q25 with fastp, clones called with MiXCR, in-frame beta chains kept. Every distinct CDR3 protein forms one entry, paired with its most common genes and DNA. This sample gives around 490,000 distinct CDR3 sequences in total; approximately 20% of them show up just once. 45% to 50% of the sample is held by the ten biggest clonotypes. Sequencing used blood. All receptors derive from a man aged 35 to 55 with Graves' ophthalmopathy.

The sample holds many counts of this clonotype. The chain joins TRBV20-1 to TRBJ2-3; D not resolved. The CDR3 loop spans 13 amino acids. The germline V and J ends were trimmed by 5 bases and 8 bases, with 17 bases remaining between them. Germline-derived CDR1 and CDR2 are DFQATT and SNEGSKA (reference sequence). The CDR3 loop reads CSAYISDRGTQYF. The CDR3 nucleotides read TGCAGTGCTTATATATCGGATCGAGGTACGCAGTATTTT.

V usage is TRBV4-3 and J usage is TRBJ1-1, with TRBD1 matching 10 bases. Germline CDR1 and CDR2: LGHNA and YSLEER. This CDR3 contains 15 residues. J gave up 4 bases and V 4 bases, and 6 bases lay outside the gene matches. The CDR3, as DNA: TGCGCCAGCAGCCCCAACGACAGGGGGCTCACTGAAGCTTTCTTT. It encodes CASSPNDRGLTEAFF.

This clonotype was recorded a few times. The V and J genes are TRBV6-1 and TRBJ1-2, with a possible D match to TRBD1 (6 bases). Trimming left V 7 bases short and J 8 bases short, with 17 bases between. Germline V gene data show CDR1 as MNHNS and CDR2 as SASEGT. This CDR3 is built from 13 residues. The CDR3 is CASTGRRGDGYTF. DNA of the CDR3: TGTGCCAGCACCGGCCGGAGGGGGGACGGCTACACCTTC.

This clonotype was detected many times. The chain carries TRBV4-2 and TRBJ2-7; D is ambiguous. This CDR3 has 16 residues. Germline CDR1 reads LGHNA; CDR2 reads YNFKEQ. V was clipped by 0 bases and J by 0 bases, with 12 bases between them. DNA for the CDR3: TGTGCCAGCAGCCAAGATTGGGCGGAGAGCTCCTACGAGCAGTACTTC. Residues: CASSQDWAESSYEQYF.

This clonotype was counted only a few times. The V and J genes are TRBV29-1 and TRBJ2-1; 8 positions agree with TRBD2. Germline loops: CDR1 SQVTM, CDR2 ANQGSEA. The CDR3 extends over 14 amino acids. V lost 4 bases, J lost 0 bases, and 2 bases stayed unmatched. The CDR3 DNA reads as TGCAGCGTTGTAAGCGGGAGCTCCTACAATGAGCAGTTCTTC. It is translated as CSVVSGSSYNEQFF.

The V gene is TRBV20-1, the J gene TRBJ2-3, with 9 bases aligning to TRBD2. The trim removed 6 bases at V and 3 bases at J, leaving 10 bases unmatched. Per germline, CDR1 DFQATT and CDR2 SNEGSKA (reference sequence). This CDR3 is 15 amino acids long. The CDR3: CSAGTGTSRTDTQYF. The CDR3 DNA reads as TGCAGTGCCGGAACCGGGACTAGCAGAACAGATACGCAGTATTTT.

The chain employs TRBV5-1 and TRBJ2-5; possible D gene TRBD2, 5 bases. Germline-derived CDR1 and CDR2 are SGHRS and YFSETQ. This CDR3 spans 14 amino acids. V lost 2 bases and J lost 13, with 21 bases in between. The CDR3 DNA reads as TGCGCCAGCAGCTTCGCCCCAAGAGGGAACCATTGGTACTTC. Encoded protein: CASSFAPRGNHWYF.

The gene calls are TRBV7-6 and TRBJ2-3, with a possible D match to TRBD2 (5 bases). The CDR3 loop spans 15 amino acids. The germline V and J ends were trimmed by 5 bases and 2 bases, with 14 bases remaining between them. Germline CDR1 reads SGHVS; CDR2 reads FNYEAQ. CDR3 sequence: CASSPTGIFTDTQYF. CDR3 DNA sequence: TGTGCCAGCAGCCCGACCGGGATATTCACAGATACGCAGTATTTT.

This clonotype showed up just a few times. The J gene is TRBJ1-6, the V gene TRBV7-2; D ambiguous. From germline, CDR1 is SGHTA and CDR2 FQGNSA. Trimming pared 5 bases from V and 5 bases from J, leaving 10 bases between. CDR3 length equals 14 residues. The CDR3 DNA is TGTGCCAGCAGCGACGGGTACGATAATTCACCCCTCCACTTT. The encoded protein is CASSDGYDNSPLHF.

A few counts support this clonotype. The V call is TRBV24-1, the J call TRBJ2-7; D unresolved. V was shortened by 0 bases and J by 0 bases, with 11 bases between the two germline ends. Germline values: CDR1 KGHDR, CDR2 SFDVKD. This CDR3 comprises 16 residues. DNA of the CDR3: TGTGCCACCAGTGATTTGCAAACGGCGCACTCCTACGAGCAGTACTTC. Translation gives CATSDLQTAHSYEQYF.

In the case of this clonotype: A much larger clone lies a single base off, so this may be a read error. The conserved phenylalanine or tryptophan normally closing the CDR3 is absent here, so this likely arose from a read error. The chain uses TRBV2 and TRBJ2-7; D unresolved. V lost 3 bases to trimming and J lost 0 bases, with 6 bases between them. Germline V lookup: CDR1 SNHLY, CDR2 FYNNEI. The CDR3 extends over 13 amino acids. The CDR3 here is CASSDGFSYEQYL. The DNA for the CDR3 is TGTGCCAGCAGTGACGGGTTCTCCTACGAGCAGTACCTC.

The chain uses TRBV4-1 and TRBJ1-4, with TRBD1 as a possible D gene (6 bases). Trimming left V 4 bases short and J 8 bases short, with 17 bases between. This CDR3 has 15 amino acids. CDR1 MGHRA and CDR2 YSYEKL come from the germline V gene. CDR3 sequence: CASSRSRGEGEKLFF. The CDR3 nucleotides are TGCGCCAGCAGCCGAAGCAGGGGAGAAGGCGAAAAACTGTTTTTT.

This clonotype occurred many times. This rearrangement joins TRBV28 to TRBJ1-1, with a weak D call TRBD1 (6 bases). Germline V CDR1 and CDR2: MDHEN, SYDVKM. The CDR3 loop spans 13 amino acids. Trimming took 6 bases from V and 8 from J, leaving 16 bases between them. The CDR3 spells CASRHTGLREAFF. For the CDR3, the DNA is TGTGCCAGCAGACACACAGGGCTTCGGGAAGCTTTCTTT.

The chain recombines TRBV6-5 with TRBJ2-3, with 7 bases matching TRBD1. The ends lost 0 bases at V and 11 bases at J; junction bases unmatched: 5. Germline assignment: CDR1 MNHEY and CDR2 SVGAGI. CDR3 length: 13 amino acids. The CDR3: CASSYSRQGMQYF. The CDR3 bases are TGTGCCAGCAGTTACTCCAGACAGGGAATGCAGTATTTT.

This clonotype was observed many times. V and J are TRBV20-1 and TRBJ2-1; no clear D gene. Trimming removed 0 bases from V and 6 bases from J, with 12 bases in between. Germline V gene data show CDR1 as DFQATT and CDR2 as SNEGSKA (reference sequence). The CDR3 contains 14 residues. For the CDR3, the DNA is TGCAGTGCTAGAGACCAGTTCGTGGTCAATGAGCAGTTCTTC. The encoded protein is CSARDQFVVNEQFF.

This clonotype was picked up many times. The V and J genes are TRBV28 and TRBJ2-3; TRBD2 matches at 14 bases. The CDR3 is 17 residues long. Trimming at V came to 5 bases and at J to 8 bases, leaving 12 bases not matched to a gene. CDR1 is MDHEN and CDR2 is SYDVKM in the germline V gene. This chain's CDR3 is CASSLYGLAGGRSTQYF. The CDR3 DNA reads TGTGCCAGCAGTCTCTACGGACTAGCGGGGGGACGAAGTACGCAGTATTTT.

About this clonotype itself: A much larger clone lies one base from this, so it may be a read error. The chain uses TRBV12-3 or TRBV12-4 and TRBJ2-5; D is perhaps TRBD2 (6 bases). The germline V and J ends were trimmed by 5 bases and 4 bases, with 11 bases remaining between them. The CDR3 totals 13 residues. This CDR3 reads CASSPTRGETQYF. The CDR3 bases are TGTGCCAGCAGTCCGACTAGAGGAGAGACCCAGTACTTC.

This clonotype has ten or more counts. The chain joins TRBV12-3 or TRBV12-4 to TRBJ1-1; D is unresolved. The CDR3 sequence is 14 residues long. Trimming stripped 8 bases from V and 2 bases from J, with 15 bases between. This chain's CDR3 is CASASTTGNTEAFF. CDR3 bases: TGTGCCAGCGCCTCGACCACGGGAAACACTGAAGCTTTCTTT.

This clonotype was picked up a small number of times. The chain uses TRBV18 and TRBJ1-6; 11 nucleotides match TRBD1. J gave up 9 bases and V 0 bases, and 4 bases lay outside the gene matches. The CDR3 is 16 residues long. CDR1 and CDR2 (germline): KGHSH, LQKENI. CDR3 amino acids: CASSPPDRGRGSPLHF. CDR3 DNA: TGTGCCAGCTCACCACCGGACAGGGGGCGCGGTTCACCCCTCCACTTT.

The V gene is TRBV5-4, the J gene TRBJ2-1, with D perhaps TRBD2 (6 bases). Per the germline V gene, CDR1 is SGHNT and CDR2 is YYREEE (reference sequence). The CDR3 has 14 residues. The germline V and J ends were trimmed by 4 bases and 8 bases, with 16 bases remaining between them. The CDR3: CASSLTAGRDEQFF. The CDR3 DNA is TGTGCCAGCAGCCTCACTGCGGGGCGCGATGAGCAGTTCTTC.

This clonotype has more than one count but fewer than ten. The chain joins TRBV29-1 to TRBJ2-3; D is unresolved. The CDR3 is 12 amino acids. Germline CDR1 and CDR2: SQVTM and ANQGSEA. V was clipped by 7 bases and J by 1 base, with 9 bases between them. CDR3 coding DNA: TGCAGCGGCACCCGAGGCACAGATACGCAGTATTTT. It is translated as CSGTRGTDTQYF.

This clonotype was recorded at least ten times. The V call is TRBV12-3 or TRBV12-4, the J call TRBJ2-3; no clear D gene. The length of the CDR3 is 14 residues. Trimming stripped 3 bases from V and 0 bases from J, with 7 bases between. Written as DNA, the CDR3 is TGTGCCAGCAGTTTCTCGCGGAGCACAGATACGCAGTATTTT. It is translated as CASSFSRSTDTQYF.

V is TRBV6-5 and J is TRBJ2-3; 7 bases agree with TRBD2. The length of the CDR3 is 15 residues. Germline lookup yields CDR1 MNHEY and CDR2 SVGAGI. Germline trimming cut 0 bases from V and 11 bases from J; bases unmatched to any gene: 11. This chain's CDR3 is CASSYSASGGGRQYF. CDR3 bases: TGTGCCAGCAGTTACTCTGCTAGCGGAGGCGGTCGGCAGTATTTT.

This clonotype has a handful of counts. The gene calls are TRBV12-3 or TRBV12-4 and TRBJ1-1; the D gene is possibly TRBD1 (6 bases). The CDR3 consists of 14 residues. V was cut by 8 bases and J by 1 base, with 14 bases left in between. Here the CDR3 reads CASGGGWGNTEAFF. In DNA, the CDR3 is TGTGCCAGCGGAGGGGGTTGGGGGAACACTGAAGCTTTCTTT.

V and J are TRBV29-1 and TRBJ2-3; D is undetermined. The CDR3 is 12 amino acids. Trimming removed 4 bases from V and 2 bases from J, with 7 bases in between. Per germline, CDR1 SQVTM and CDR2 ANQGSEA. The CDR3 here is CSVVGITDTQYF. DNA for the CDR3: TGCAGCGTTGTAGGGATCACAGATACGCAGTATTTT.

This clonotype showed up just a few times. The J gene is TRBJ2-2, the V gene TRBV20-1; TRBD2 matches at 9 bases. Germline values: CDR1 DFQATT, CDR2 SNEGSKA (reference sequence). The trim removed 0 bases at V and 7 bases at J, leaving 12 bases unmatched. This CDR3 comprises 17 residues. The CDR3 DNA follows: TGCAGTGCTAGAGATCAATCGGGCGGGAGGGCCGGCGGGGAGCTGTTTTTT. This codes for CSARDQSGGRAGGELFF.

On this clonotype: The junction does not match germline at one end; this may be a read error. This chain uses TRBV12-5 with TRBJ1-5, with D perhaps TRBD1 (5 bases). Germline CDR1 and CDR2: LGHNT and FRNRAP. The CDR3 consists of 24 residues. The CDR3 DNA follows: TGTGCTAGTGGTTTGGAAGCGGGACCCCCTAGAACTGCGATCGCGAGGAAAGAGGGTCAGTCCCAGCATTTT. Amino acids: CASGLEAGPPRTAIARKEGQSQHF.

Many counts were recorded for this clonotype. The chain has TRBV2 and TRBJ2-7, with D possibly TRBD1 on 5 matching bases. V lost 4 bases to trimming and J lost 4 bases, with 14 bases between them. CDR3 length: 14 amino acids. The germline CDR1 and CDR2 sequences are SNHLY and FYNNEI. Written as DNA, the CDR3 is TGTGCCAGCAGTGGGACAATCCCTGGGTACGAGCAGTACTTC. Translating it yields CASSGTIPGYEQYF. Complete variable domain (other parts from reference TRBV2 and TRBJ2-7): EPEVTQTPSHQVTQMGQEVILRCVPISNHLYFYWYRQILGQKVEFLVSFYNNEISEKSEIFDDQFSVERPDGSNFTLKIRSTKLEDSAMYFCASSGTIPGYEQYFGPGTRLTVT.

This clonotype showed up just once. The J gene is TRBJ2-2, the V gene TRBV20-1; D may be TRBD1 (6 bases). V was shortened by 0 bases and J by 5 bases, with 16 bases between the two germline ends. CDR3 length: 16 residues. The germline V gene has CDR1 DFQATT and CDR2 SNEGSKA (reference sequence). CDR3 in amino acids: CSARDLNRVLTGELFF. The CDR3 DNA follows: TGCAGTGCTAGAGATCTTAACAGGGTGCTGACCGGGGAGCTGTTTTTT.

As for this clonotype: This may stem from a read error, because a much larger clone lies one nucleotide away. This chain joins TRBV5-1 and TRBJ1-1; D is ambiguous. The CDR3 is 14 amino acids. CDR1 and CDR2 from the germline V gene are SGHRS and YFSETQ. DNA of the CDR3: TGCGCCAGCAGCTTAAAGTCAATGAACACTGAAGCTTCCTTT. Translation: CASSLKSMNTEASF. The full variable domain, in which reference TRBV5-1 and TRBJ1-1 provide the parts outside the CDR3, is KAGVTQTPRYLIKTRGQQVTLSCSPISGHRSVSWYQQTPGQGLQFLFEYFSETQRNKGNFPGRFSGRQFSNSRSEMNVSTLELGDSALYLCASSLKSMNTEASFGQGTRLTVV.